The T cell receptor beta chain described here comes from a study of cytomegalovirus exposure and HLA in healthy donors. Study findings and constraints: Serostatus for CMV was the only available immune exposure information. Sequencing probably produced one cluster of sequence variants that were highly shared.

Comments on this clone: Its antigen is as yet unknown.

Both 60 Vbeta primers and 13 Jbeta primers went into the PCR. Data came from immunoSEQ multiplex PCR; TCRdb stores just in-frame clones and leaves some out. The repertoire holds roughly 200,000 clones, with 85% as singletons. The CDR3 is 15 amino acids. Trimming pared 3 bases from V and 2 bases from J, leaving 14 bases between. In germline, CDR1 is MDHEN, CDR2 SYDVKM. The sequencing input was PBMCs. This clonotype was obtained from a woman between 50 and 59 years old in good health and CMV-seronegative. This chain uses TRBV28 with TRBJ2-7; D remains ambiguous. The CDR3 is CASSFPPRRTYEQYF. CDR3 sequence (DNA): TGTGCCAGCAGTTTTCCCCCACGGAGAACCTACGAGCAGTACTTC.